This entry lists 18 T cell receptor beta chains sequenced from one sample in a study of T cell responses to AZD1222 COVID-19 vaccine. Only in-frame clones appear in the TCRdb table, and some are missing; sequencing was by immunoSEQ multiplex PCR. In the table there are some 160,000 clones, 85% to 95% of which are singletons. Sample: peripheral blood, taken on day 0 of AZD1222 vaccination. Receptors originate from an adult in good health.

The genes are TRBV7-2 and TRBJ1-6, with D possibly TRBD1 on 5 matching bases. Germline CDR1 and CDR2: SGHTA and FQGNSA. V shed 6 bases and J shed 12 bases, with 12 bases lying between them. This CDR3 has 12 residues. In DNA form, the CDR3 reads TGTGCCAGCAGGACCCCAGGGTTACCCCTCCACTTT. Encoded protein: CASRTPGLPLHF.

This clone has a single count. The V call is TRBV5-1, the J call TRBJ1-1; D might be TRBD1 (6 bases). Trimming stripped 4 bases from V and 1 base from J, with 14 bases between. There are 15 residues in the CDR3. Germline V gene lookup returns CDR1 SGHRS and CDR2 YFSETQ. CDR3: CASSTQTTGNTEAFF. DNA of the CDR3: TGCGCCAGCAGCACACAAACGACAGGGAACACTGAAGCTTTCTTT. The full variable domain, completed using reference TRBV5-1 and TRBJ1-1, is KAGVTQTPRYLIKTRGQQVTLSCSPISGHRSVSWYQQTPGQGLQFLFEYFSETQRNKGNFPGRFSGRQFSNSRSEMNVSTLELGDSALYLCASSTQTTGNTEAFFGQGTRLTVV.

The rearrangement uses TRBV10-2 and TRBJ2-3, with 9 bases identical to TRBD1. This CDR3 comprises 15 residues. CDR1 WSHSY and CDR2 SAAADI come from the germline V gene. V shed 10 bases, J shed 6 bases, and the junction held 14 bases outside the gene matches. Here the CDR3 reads CAIGPRTGGSDTQYF. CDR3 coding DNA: TGCGCCATAGGCCCCCGCACAGGGGGCTCGGATACGCAGTATTTT.

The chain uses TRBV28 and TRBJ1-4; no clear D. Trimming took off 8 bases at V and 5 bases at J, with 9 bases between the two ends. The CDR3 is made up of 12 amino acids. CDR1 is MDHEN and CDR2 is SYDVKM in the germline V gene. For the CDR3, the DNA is TGTGCCAGCCATTCTCTGAATGAAAAACTGTTTTTT. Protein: CASHSLNEKLFF. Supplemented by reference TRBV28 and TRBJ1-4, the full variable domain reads DVKVTQSSRYLVKRTGEKVFLECVQDMDHENMFWYRQDPGLGLRLIYFSYDVKMKEKGDIPEGYSVSREKKERFSLILESASTNQTSMYLCASHSLNEKLFFGSGTQLSVL.

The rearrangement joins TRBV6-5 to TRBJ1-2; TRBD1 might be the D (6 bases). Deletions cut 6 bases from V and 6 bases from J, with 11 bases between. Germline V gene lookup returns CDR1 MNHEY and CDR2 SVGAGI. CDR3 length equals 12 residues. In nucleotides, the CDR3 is TGTGCCAGCAGCCGACAGGTTAATGGCTACACCTTC. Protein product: CASSRQVNGYTF.

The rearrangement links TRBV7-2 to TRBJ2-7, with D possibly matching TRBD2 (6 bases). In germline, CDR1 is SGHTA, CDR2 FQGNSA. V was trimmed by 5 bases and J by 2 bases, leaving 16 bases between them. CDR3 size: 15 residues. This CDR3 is CASSSVQGGAYEQYF. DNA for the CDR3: TGTGCCAGCAGCAGCGTACAAGGAGGGGCCTACGAGCAGTACTTC.

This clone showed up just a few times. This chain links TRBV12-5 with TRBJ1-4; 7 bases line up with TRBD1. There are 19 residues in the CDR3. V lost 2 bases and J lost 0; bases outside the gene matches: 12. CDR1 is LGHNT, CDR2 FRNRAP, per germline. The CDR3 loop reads CASGLPQGTANTTNEKLFF. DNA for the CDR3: TGTGCTAGTGGTTTGCCACAAGGGACAGCCAATACAACTAATGAAAAACTGTTTTTT.

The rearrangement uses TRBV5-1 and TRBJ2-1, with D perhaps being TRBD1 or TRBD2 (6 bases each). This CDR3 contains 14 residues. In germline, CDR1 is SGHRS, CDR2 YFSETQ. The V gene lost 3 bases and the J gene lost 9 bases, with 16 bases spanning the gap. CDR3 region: CASSSGIGGREQFF. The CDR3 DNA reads TGCGCCAGCAGCTCCGGAATAGGGGGGCGTGAGCAGTTCTTC.

CDR3 sequence reads: CASSYSRGSYNEQFF. The CDR3 nucleotides read TGTGCCAGCAGTTACTCGAGGGGGTCGTACAATGAGCAGTTCTTC. V gene TRBV6-6 combines with J gene TRBJ2-1; the D gene is possibly TRBD1 (6 bases). The CDR3 spans 15 residues. Deletions cut 0 bases from V and 4 bases from J, with 10 bases between. CDR1 and CDR2 from the germline V gene are MNHNY and SVGAGI (reference sequence).

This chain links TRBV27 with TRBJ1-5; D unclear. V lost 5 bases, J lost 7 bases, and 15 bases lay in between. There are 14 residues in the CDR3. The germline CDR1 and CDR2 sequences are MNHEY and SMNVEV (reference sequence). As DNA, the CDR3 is TGTGCCAGCAGTCATATATACAGTGAACAGCCCCAGCATTTT. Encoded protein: CASSHIYSEQPQHF.

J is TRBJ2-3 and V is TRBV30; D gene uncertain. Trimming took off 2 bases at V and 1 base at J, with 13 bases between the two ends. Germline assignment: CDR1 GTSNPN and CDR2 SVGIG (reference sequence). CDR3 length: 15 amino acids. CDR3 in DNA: TGTGCCTGGAGTTCCGACTGGGGTGGCACAGATACGCAGTATTTT. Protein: CAWSSDWGGTDTQYF.

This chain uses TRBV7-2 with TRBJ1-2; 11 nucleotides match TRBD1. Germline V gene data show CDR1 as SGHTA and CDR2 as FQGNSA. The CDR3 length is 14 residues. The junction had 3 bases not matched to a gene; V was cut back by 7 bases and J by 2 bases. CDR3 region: CASNWDRGNYGYTF. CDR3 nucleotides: TGTGCCAGCAACTGGGACAGGGGGAACTATGGCTACACCTTC.

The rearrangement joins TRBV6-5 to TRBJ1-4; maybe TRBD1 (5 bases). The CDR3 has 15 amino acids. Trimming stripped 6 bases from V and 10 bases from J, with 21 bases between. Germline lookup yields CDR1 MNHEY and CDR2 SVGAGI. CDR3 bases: TGTGCCAGCAGCTCAGGTCCCGGGGCAGGAACAAAACTGTTTTTT. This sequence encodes CASSSGPGAGTKLFF.

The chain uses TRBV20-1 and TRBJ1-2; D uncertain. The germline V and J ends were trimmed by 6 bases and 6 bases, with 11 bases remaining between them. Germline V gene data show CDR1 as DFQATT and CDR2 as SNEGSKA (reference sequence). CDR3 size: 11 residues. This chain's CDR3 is CSAQTDNGYTF. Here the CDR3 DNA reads TGCAGTGCCCAGACTGACAATGGCTACACCTTC.

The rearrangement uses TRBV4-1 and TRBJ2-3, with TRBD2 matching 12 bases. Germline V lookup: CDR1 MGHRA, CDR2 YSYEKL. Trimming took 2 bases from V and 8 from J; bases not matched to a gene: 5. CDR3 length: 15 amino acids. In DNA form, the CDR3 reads TGCGCCAGCAGCCAAACCTCACTAGCGGGAGGTACGCAGTATTTT. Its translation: CASSQTSLAGGTQYF.

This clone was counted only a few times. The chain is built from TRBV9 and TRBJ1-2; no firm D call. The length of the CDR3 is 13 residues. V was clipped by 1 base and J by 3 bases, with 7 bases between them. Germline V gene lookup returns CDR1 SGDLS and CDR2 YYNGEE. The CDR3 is CASSVRLYYGYTF. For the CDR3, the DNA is TGTGCCAGCAGCGTACGGCTCTACTATGGCTACACCTTC.

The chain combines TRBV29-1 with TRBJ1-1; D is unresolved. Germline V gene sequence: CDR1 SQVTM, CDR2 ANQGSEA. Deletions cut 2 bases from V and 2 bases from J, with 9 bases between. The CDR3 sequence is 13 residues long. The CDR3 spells CSVERVLNTEAFF. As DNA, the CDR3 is TGCAGCGTTGAACGGGTTCTAAACACTGAAGCTTTCTTT.

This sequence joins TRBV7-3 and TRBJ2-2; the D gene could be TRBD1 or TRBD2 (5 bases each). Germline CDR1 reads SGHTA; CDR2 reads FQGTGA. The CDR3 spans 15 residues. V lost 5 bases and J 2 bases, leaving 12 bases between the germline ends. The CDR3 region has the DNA TGTGCCAGCAGCCCTGTCGGGGCAAACACCGGGGAGCTGTTTTTT. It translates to CASSPVGANTGELFF.